Listed below are T cell receptor beta chains from one sample, sequenced in a study of regulatory T cells in long-lasting Graves disease. One entry per CDR3 protein results from TCRdb running MiXCR on the multiplex PCR reads. This table holds roughly 450,000 distinct CDR3 sequences, less than 25% found once. The material was peripheral blood mononuclear cells (PBMCs), obtained when the disease was refractory, from a patient treated with antithyroid drugs. These receptors all come from a female donor with Graves disease. CDR3s include the opening cysteine and the closing phenylalanine or tryptophan.

>TRBV12-3/TRBV12-4
CASSYGGSTEAFF
>TRBV9
CASSQSWAVTEQYF
>TRBV30
CAWSVQAGVGDTQYF
>TRBV7-9
CASSYWPGPNMNTEAFF
>TRBV20-1
CSATPWTGGFSPLHF
>TRBV24-1
CATSDGARYTEAFF
>TRBV28
CASSPQGRSYGYTF
>TRBV28
CASSLLPQGALNTEAFF
>TRBV20-1
CSARGSGLASNEQFF
>TRBV7-9
CASSRTGGADYGYTF
>TRBV29-1
CSVVRLVGNEQFF
>TRBV19
CASNKQGNYGYTF
>TRBV3-1
CASSQASLGEQYF
>TRBV6-2/TRBV6-3
CASSYSWQGNTGELFF
>TRBV3-1
CASSQYTIAGGSKNIQYF
>TRBV28
CASSPSGAGPGANVLTF
>TRBV27
CASSPLGLYEQYF
>TRBV14
CASSQYTGELFF
>TRBV28
CASSSQREIADTQYF
>TRBV7-6
CASSLDRGRTGELFF
>TRBV18
CASSPDTENTEAFF
>TRBV12-3/TRBV12-4
CASSLAMGRETQYF
>TRBV7-2
CASSPRVTRGPNTGELFF
>TRBV6-1
CASSQVPGAGNQPQHF
>TRBV11-2
CASSFRTSGITDTQYF
>TRBV27
CASSFSGTGNEKLFF
>TRBV3-1
CASSPEGLAGIEQFF
>TRBV10-3
CAISERGEGDTQYF
>TRBV4-1
CASSQGRSTTGGRATDTQYF
>TRBV10-3
CAISEGQGNNEQFF
>TRBV7-9
CASSLLQGDSHGYTF
>TRBV20-1
CSAPGTGSTEAFF
>TRBV28
CASRSGGDTIYF
>TRBV14
CASSQAWTGTEAFF
>TRBV28
CASTGGYTQGYNQPQHF
>TRBV14
CASSHAGGFATNEKLFF
>TRBV6-5
CASSYSTHTEAFF
>TRBV7-2
CASSLDGGNYNEQFF
>TRBV11-2
CASSLVGRDRGRETQYF
>TRBV11-2
CASSRGGGYSYNEQFF
>TRBV7-3
CASSLRAQGRGVLDTQYF
>TRBV6-2/TRBV6-3
CASSPSGTGQLEAFF
>TRBV28
CASRDWETQYF
>TRBV2
CASGGTSGTYEQYF
>TRBV5-1
CASSLTMNYGYTF
>TRBV2
CASSGTSGVEQFF
>TRBV18
CASSPMGQGAGLNEKLFF
>TRBV29-1
CSVAKTNTEAFF
>TRBV3-1
CASSQNPDHGHEQYF
>TRBV4-2
CASSPSGGRAKNIQYF
>TRBV30
CAWSEISEAFF
>TRBV29-1
CSVPARGSGNTEAFF
>TRBV4-2
CASSQAGNYEQYF
>TRBV19
CASRKTGFDEQYF